This T cell receptor beta chain appears in the sequencing data of a study of molecular identifiers for immune sequencing clone quantification. Notes on the study in general: Effector cells kept over 99% of their molecules in clones above 20 RNA copies, while naive cells kept under 1% there.

The CDR3 has 13 residues. Previously published methods and listed TCR primers were used for the bulk TCR libraries. From the PCR reads, TCRdb called clonotypes with MiXCR, one entry per CDR3 protein. Of under 350,000 distinct CDR3 sequences in the sample, 24% were seen once. Libraries for naive CD8 T cells, which were made from about 19,000 to 1,100,000 sorted cells, drew on 10%, 30% or 50% of the RNA. Isolation of naive CD8 T cells was achieved by sorting on a CD8+CD4-CCR7+CD45RA+ phenotype. In the case of this clonotype: Its antigen remains unknown. Given a much more abundant clone one base away, this may be a read error.

The chain carries TRBV12-3 or TRBV12-4 and TRBJ2-7; D is possibly TRBD1 or TRBD2 (7 bases each). Sample: naive CD8+ T cells from blood, with Jurkat cell RNA spiked in. The sample's subset: FACS-sorted CD8+CD4-CCR7+CD45RA+ naive T cells. This receptor was obtained from a human donor in good health. Some libraries in this study had Jurkat cell RNA spiked in. The chain's CDR3 is CASSQGGVYGQYF. In DNA, the CDR3 is TGTGCCAGCAGCCAGGGGGGGGTCTACGGGCAGTACTTC.